This TCR beta chain emerged from a study of blood T cell repertoires in COVID-19. Study as a whole: From the United States, Italy and Spain came samples of acute and convalescent COVID-19. T cells, B-cell-depleted T cells, or PBMCs provided the cDNA or gDNA that served as material.

After removal of 2 bases from V and 6 bases from J, the junction contained 7 bases not matched to a gene. CDR1 and CDR2 (germline): MNHEY, SMNVEV (reference sequence). CDR3 length: 17 amino acids. As processed by the authors: From reference gene primer amplification, estimates of nucleated cell counts were derived. Libraries were prepared by immunoSEQ multiplex PCR; TCRdb keeps only in-frame clonotypes and omits some of them. The V and J calls and clone size were taken over from that table, and D and trimming were inferred from the DNA. Of tens of thousands of clones in the sample, approximately 91% were seen once.

The TCR sequence derives from a human donor in a cohort sampled during active COVID-19. The sequencing sample was made of peripheral blood. This chain connects TRBV27 to TRBJ2-2; 12 bases align to TRBD2. The CDR3 DNA sequence: TGTGCCAGCAGTTTACCCGGACTAGCGGGGCCTGCCGGGGAGCTGTTTTTT. Amino acid sequence: CASSLPGLAGPAGELFF.